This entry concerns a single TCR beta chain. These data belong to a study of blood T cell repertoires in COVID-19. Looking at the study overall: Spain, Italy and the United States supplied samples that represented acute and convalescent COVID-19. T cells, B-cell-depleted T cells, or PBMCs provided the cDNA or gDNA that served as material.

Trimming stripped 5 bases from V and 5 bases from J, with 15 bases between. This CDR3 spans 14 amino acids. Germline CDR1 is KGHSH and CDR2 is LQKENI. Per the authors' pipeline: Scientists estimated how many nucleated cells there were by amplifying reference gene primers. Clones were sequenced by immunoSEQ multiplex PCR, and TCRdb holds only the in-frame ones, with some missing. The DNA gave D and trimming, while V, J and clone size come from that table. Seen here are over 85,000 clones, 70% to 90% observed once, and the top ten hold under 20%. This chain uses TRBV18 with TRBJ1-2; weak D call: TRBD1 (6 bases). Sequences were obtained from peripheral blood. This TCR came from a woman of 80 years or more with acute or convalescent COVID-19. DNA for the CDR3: TGTGCCAGCTCAACAGGACAGTTGGGGTATGGCTACACCTTC. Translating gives CASSTGQLGYGYTF.